The rows below give T cell receptor beta chains drawn from one sample of a study of T-cell memory formation after mild COVID-19. Using its own MiXCR run on the 5' RACE reads, TCRdb lists one record per CDR3 protein. The profile shows around 370,000 distinct CDR3 sequences, 21% of them singletons. Sequenced material: PBMCs or a T cell subset sorted from them (not recorded which). The receptors come from an adult woman who had mild COVID-19 (a few samples of this study predate the infection). Cell type and time point are not known. The CDR3 runs from the conserved cysteine through the conserved F or W. The D gene is left open where the match is weak. Clone size appears in some rows only: once, few, many, or a class for an expanded clone.

d_call,j_call,v_call,clone_size,cdr3_nt,cdr3_aa
NA,TRBJ1-1,TRBV5-1,NA,TGCGCCAGCAGTCCGGGCTCGGGCACTGAAGCTTTCTTT,CASSPGSGTEAFF
TRBD1,TRBJ2-7,TRBV18,NA,TGTGCCAGCTCAACTCTGGGACAGGGGATTTACGAGCAGTACTTC,CASSTLGQGIYEQYF
NA,TRBJ2-7,TRBV7-9,few,TGTGCCAGCACCCCCCAACCTGGGCTGGGCAGGGCCTACGAGCAGTACTTC,CASTPQPGLGRAYEQYF
TRBD1,TRBJ1-5,TRBV7-2,NA,TGTGCCAGCAGCTTATTGGGACAGGGGGATCAGCCCCAGCATTTT,CASSLLGQGDQPQHF
TRBD2,TRBJ2-2,TRBV5-1,NA,TGCGCCAGCAGCTTTGCGGGGGGCCACACCGGGGAGCTGTTTTTT,CASSFAGGHTGELFF
NA,TRBJ2-3,TRBV9,once,TGTGCCAGCAGCGCGAGCACGGCCGTAGTGGATACGCAGTATTTT,CASSASTAVVDTQYF
NA,TRBJ2-7,TRBV4-1,NA,TGCGCCAGCAGCCAGACAGACGGGGGCATCGGGTGGTTTTACGAGCAGTACTTC,CASSQTDGGIGWFYEQYF
TRBD1,TRBJ2-7,TRBV10-3,NA,TGTGCCATCAGTGATCAGGGGGCGATGTACGAGCAGTACTTC,CAISDQGAMYEQYF
TRBD1,TRBJ1-2,TRBV20-1,few,TGCAGTGCCACTCCTGGCCGGGACAGGGTTTTTGGCTACACCTTC,CSATPGRDRVFGYTF
TRBD1,TRBJ1-1,TRBV29-1,NA,TGCAGCGTTGCCGACAGGGGTGGGACTGAAGCTTTCTTT,CSVADRGGTEAFF
NA,TRBJ2-5,TRBV5-6,NA,TGTGCCAGCAGGGCAGGGGCGGGTCGGGAGACCCAGTACTTC,CASRAGAGRETQYF
NA,TRBJ2-3,TRBV20-1,few,TGCAGTGCTAGTTATTGGGAGAGAGATACGCAGTATTTT,CSASYWERDTQYF
TRBD1,TRBJ1-1,TRBV13,few,TGTGCCAGCAGCCCCCGGGACAGGGGACCCCATAGGGCTTTCTTT,CASSPRDRGPHRAFF
TRBD1,TRBJ1-1,TRBV7-9,NA,TGTGCCAGCAGCTTGATTGAGAGGACAGGGAACACTGAAGCTTTCTTT,CASSLIERTGNTEAFF
NA,TRBJ1-2,TRBV18,few,TGTGCCAGCTCACCAGAAGTCGGATCGCGGGGTGGCTACACCTTC,CASSPEVGSRGGYTF
NA,TRBJ2-5,TRBV6-1,NA,TGTGCCAGCAGTGAAAATTCTGGGGGTTTCCGAGAGACCCAGTACTTC,CASSENSGGFRETQYF
NA,TRBJ2-5,TRBV7-9,many,TGTGCCAGCAGCTTAGCCTCCGGACAAGAGACCCAGTACTTC,CASSLASGQETQYF
TRBD1,TRBJ1-5,TRBV30,many,TGTGCCTGGAGTGTTGGGACAGTCGGCAATCAGCCCCAGCATTTT,CAWSVGTVGNQPQHF
TRBD2,TRBJ2-7,TRBV20-1,NA,TGCAGTGCTGTCTCCGCTAGCGGGAGGAGCTACGAGCAGTACTTC,CSAVSASGRSYEQYF
TRBD1,TRBJ1-4,TRBV9,few,TGTGCCAGCAGCGTGTCCGGGACAGGAGGCGAAAAACTGTTTTTT,CASSVSGTGGEKLFF
NA,TRBJ1-2,TRBV6-6,NA,TGTGCCAGCAGCCAAATGGGGGTGGGGATCTATGGCTACACCTTC,CASSQMGVGIYGYTF
NA,TRBJ1-1,TRBV7-3,NA,TGTGCCAGCAGCAGCAGCCAAAACACTGAAGCTTTCTTT,CASSSSQNTEAFF
NA,TRBJ2-1,TRBV20-1,NA,TGCAGTGCCAGACGGACGGGAAATGAGCAGTTCTTC,CSARRTGNEQFF
NA,TRBJ1-1,TRBV5-1,NA,TGCGCCAGCAGCTCAACAAGCAGGGGAGGGACTGAAGCTTTCTTT,CASSSTSRGGTEAFF
TRBD2,TRBJ2-1,TRBV5-1,NA,TGCGCCAGCAGCTGGCCCGGAAATAGCGGGAACAATGAGCAGTTCTTC,CASSWPGNSGNNEQFF
NA,TRBJ1-2,TRBV9,NA,TGTGCCAGCAGCGTATTCGCCGGGTCCTATGGCTACACCTTC,CASSVFAGSYGYTF
NA,TRBJ1-1,TRBV20-1,once,TGCAGTGCTAGAGGATTTCTACTAGGAAGCACTGAAGCTTTCTTT,CSARGFLLGSTEAFF
NA,TRBJ1-3,TRBV4-1,NA,TGCGCCAGCAGCCAAGGAAGACGGGGAGGCTCTGGAAACACCATATATTTT,CASSQGRRGGSGNTIYF
NA,TRBJ1-1,TRBV7-9,NA,TGTGCCAGCAGCTTAGGGAGGGGAATAAGCACTGAAGCTTTCTTT,CASSLGRGISTEAFF
NA,TRBJ1-1,TRBV6-5,NA,TGTGCCAGCAGATTGGGCTGGTTCCGGCCGAACACTGAAGCTTTCTTT,CASRLGWFRPNTEAFF
NA,TRBJ1-1,TRBV12-5,few,TGTGCTAGTGGCGGGTGGAACACTGAAGCTTTCTTT,CASGGWNTEAFF
NA,TRBJ2-1,TRBV27,few,TGTGCCAGCAGGAGGGAGTACCCCTACAATGAGCAGTTCTTC,CASRREYPYNEQFF
TRBD2,TRBJ2-5,TRBV30,few,TGTGCCTGGAGCTTCTACCAGCGGGGGATACAAGAGACCCAGTACTTC,CAWSFYQRGIQETQYF
NA,TRBJ2-1,TRBV20-1,once,TGCAGTGCTAGCTCCACTGAACGTTACAATGAGCAGTTCTTC,CSASSTERYNEQFF
NA,TRBJ1-6,TRBV5-6,NA,TGTGCCAGCAGCAACGGACAGAGTAATTCACCCCTCCACTTT,CASSNGQSNSPLHF
NA,TRBJ2-5,TRBV7-2,many,TGTGCCAGCAGCTTAGGATCGTGGGAGAGAGAGACCCAGTACTTC,CASSLGSWERETQYF
TRBD1,TRBJ2-7,TRBV7-8,NA,TGTGCCAGCAGCCAACGGACAGGGTCAGCCTACGAGCAGTACTTC,CASSQRTGSAYEQYF
TRBD2,TRBJ2-1,TRBV27,many,TGTGCCAGCAGTCTTCCGGGACTAGCGACCTATGAGCAGTTCTTC,CASSLPGLATYEQFF
NA,TRBJ2-7,TRBV20-1,many,TGCAGTGCTACAACCGGGACGTCGAACTACGAGCAGTACTTC,CSATTGTSNYEQYF
NA,TRBJ2-3,TRBV5-4,NA,TGTGCCAGCAGCTTGAGCAGGGTAGGGTCGTTGGATACGCAGTATTTT,CASSLSRVGSLDTQYF
NA,TRBJ2-7,TRBV20-1,few,TGCAGTGCTAGAGATCCTACAGTCGATCCCTACGAGCAGTACTTC,CSARDPTVDPYEQYF
TRBD1,TRBJ1-1,TRBV7-9,few,TGTGCCAGCAGCCCTCGGGAGGGGGCGAGGAACACTGAAGCTTTCTTT,CASSPREGARNTEAFF
NA,TRBJ1-1,TRBV4-3,few,TGCGCCAGCAGCCAAGAAATGTCCCGGGGGCGAACAGAAGCTTTCTTT,CASSQEMSRGRTEAFF
NA,TRBJ1-1,TRBV12-3/TRBV12-4,few,TGTGCCAGCAGTTTGATTCTGAACACTGAAGCTTTCTTT,CASSLILNTEAFF
TRBD2,TRBJ2-7,TRBV7-2,NA,TGTGCCAGCAGCTTTGGGGAGGGTTACGAGCAGTACTTC,CASSFGEGYEQYF
TRBD1,TRBJ1-1,TRBV29-1,NA,TGCAGCGCGGGGACAGACGGTGGCACTGAAGCTTTCTTT,CSAGTDGGTEAFF
NA,TRBJ2-1,TRBV5-1,few,TGCGCCAGCAGCCAAAATAGCAGGGAGCAGTTCTTC,CASSQNSREQFF
NA,TRBJ2-5,TRBV20-1,NA,TGCAGTGCTTTGGGGGGGGGCTGGTACCAAGAGACCCAGTACTTC,CSALGGGWYQETQYF
NA,TRBJ1-1,TRBV6-1,NA,TGTGCCAGCAGTGAAGTGGGGAGGACTGAAGCTTTCTTT,CASSEVGRTEAFF
NA,TRBJ2-4,TRBV27,few,TGTGCCAGCAGTCGGGGGACCCAAGGGGTAGCCAAAAACATTCAGTACTTC,CASSRGTQGVAKNIQYF
NA,TRBJ2-7,TRBV5-5,few,TGTGCCAGCAGCTTCTCCGGAGATATTGGGTCCTACGAGCAGTACTTC,CASSFSGDIGSYEQYF
TRBD2,TRBJ2-7,TRBV27,few,TGTGCCAGCAGTTTAGGAGCGGGAGACGCCTACGAGCAGTACTTC,CASSLGAGDAYEQYF
NA,TRBJ2-1,TRBV7-9,few,TGTGCCAGCAGGTTTGGCCATGAGCAGTTCTTC,CASRFGHEQFF
TRBD2,TRBJ2-7,TRBV4-2,few,TGTGCCAGCAGCCCGAGGACTAGCTCTAGCCAACCGCCCTACGAGCAGTACTTC,CASSPRTSSSQPPYEQYF
NA,TRBJ1-1,TRBV7-6,NA,TGTGCCAGCAGCCGGGAGTTTAACACTGAAGCTTTCTTT,CASSREFNTEAFF
NA,TRBJ1-1,TRBV14,NA,TGTGCCAGCAGCCAAGAAAGTGGAAGTTACATGAACACTGAAGCTTTCTTT,CASSQESGSYMNTEAFF
NA,TRBJ2-5,TRBV7-8,NA,TGTGCCAGCAGCCCCAAGAGGACTACCCAAGAGACCCAGTACTTC,CASSPKRTTQETQYF
NA,TRBJ1-1,TRBV4-2,few,TGTGCCAGCAGCCCAATTGGGCAGGGGAACACTGAAGCTTTCTTT,CASSPIGQGNTEAFF
TRBD2,TRBJ2-3,TRBV2,NA,TGTGCCAGCAGCCCCGGGACTACCTACACAGATACGCAGTATTTT,CASSPGTTYTDTQYF